This TCR beta chain emerged from a study of blood T cell repertoires in COVID-19. Study at large: The cDNA or gDNA used as material had been derived from T cells, B-cell-depleted T cells, or PBMCs.

Under the authors' procedure: It was from reference gene primer amplification that nucleated cell counts were estimated. Libraries were prepared by immunoSEQ multiplex PCR; TCRdb keeps only in-frame clonotypes and omits some of them. V and J calls and clone size are those listed in that table; D and trimming were worked out from the DNA. The sample records about 330,000 clones, roughly 90% being singletons. Per germline, CDR1 MDHEN and CDR2 SYDVKM. This CDR3 has 17 amino acids. J lost 4 bases, V lost 1 base, and 12 bases had no gene match. Participants, about 18 to 90 years old, spanned approximately 25 US areas. Which cohort a participant joined came from the clinical history participants gave.

The TCR originated in a woman younger than 45 who had recovered from COVID-19. The V gene is TRBV28, the J gene TRBJ1-1, with TRBD1 matching 7 bases. Sequencing was done on a sample of PBMCs or T cells enriched from blood (not recorded which). This chain's CDR3 is CASSLLGQDPLSTEAFF. CDR3 bases: TGTGCCAGCAGTTTATTAGGACAGGACCCATTAAGCACTGAAGCTTTCTTT.